This entry concerns a single T cell receptor beta chain. These data belong to a study of blood T cell repertoires in COVID-19. Using immunoSEQ multiplex PCR, the repertoire was profiled, and TCRdb retains in-frame clones only, with some absent. The table includes approximately 220,000 clones, around 85% detected once. J gave up 3 bases and V 0 bases, and 4 bases lay outside the gene matches. The CDR3 is 16 amino acids. Germline V lookup: CDR1 SGHRS, CDR2 YFSETQ. The source of this sequence is a man aged 35-49 years who had recovered from COVID-19. The chain combines TRBV5-1 with TRBJ2-1; 9 positions agree with TRBD1. The sample taken for sequencing was PBMCs or T cells enriched from blood (not recorded which). For the CDR3, the DNA is TGCGCCAGCAGCTTGGGCGGACAGGGGAGCTACAATGAGCAGTTCTTC. It yields the protein CASSLGGQGSYNEQFF.